These 27 T cell receptor beta chains originate from one sample sequenced in a study of T cells after yellow fever vaccination. TCRdb independently ran MiXCR on the 5' RACE reads; one entry per CDR3 protein. Of about 150,000 distinct CDR3 sequences listed, just over 6.5% are singletons. Material: CD4+ T cells sorted from PBMCs, obtained 10 days after the yellow fever booster vaccination. The receptors were gathered from a young man who received the YFV17D yellow fever vaccine.

This clonotype was seen repeatedly, ten times or more. The rearrangement links TRBV19 to TRBJ2-1; 12 nucleotides align to TRBD2. Trimming removed 11 bases from V and 1 base from J; junction bases left unmatched: 12. The CDR3 has 17 residues. The V gene's germline CDR1 is LNHDA and CDR2 SQIVND (reference sequence). This chain's CDR3 is CADRGTSGRYSYNEQFF. The CDR3 coding sequence is TGTGCCGATAGAGGAACTAGCGGGAGGTATTCCTACAATGAGCAGTTCTTC.

This clonotype was recorded many times. The gene calls are TRBV10-1 and TRBJ2-3; TRBD2 agrees at 11 bases. V trimming: 3 bases; J trimming: 4 bases; junction bases outside the gene matches: 3. Per the germline V gene, CDR1 is WNHNN and CDR2 is SYGVQD (reference sequence). CDR3 length: 15 residues. As DNA, the CDR3 is TGCGCCAGCAGTGAACTAGCGGGAGAAGCAGATACGCAGTATTTT. Protein product: CASSELAGEADTQYF.

This clonotype was seen many times. The V call is TRBV20-1, the J call TRBJ2-7; a possible D gene is TRBD2 (6 bases). The germline V gene encodes CDR1 DFQATT and CDR2 SNEGSKA (reference sequence). This CDR3 comprises 13 residues. With 6 bases removed from V and 7 bases from J, the gap between germline ends came to 19 bases. CDR3 residues: CSAAGGPNSEQYF. The DNA for the CDR3 is TGCAGTGCCGCCGGAGGGCCGAATTCGGAGCAGTACTTC.

In this sample, this clonotype turned up many times. V and J are TRBV6-2 or TRBV6-3 and TRBJ2-6; no definite D call. Trimming left V 2 bases short and J 12 bases short, with 11 bases between. The CDR3 has 13 residues. CDR1 is MNHEY, CDR2 SVGEGT, per germline. CDR3 sequence reads: CASSYPNSFVLTF. CDR3 nucleotides: TGTGCCAGCAGTTACCCTAATTCCTTCGTCCTGACTTTC.

The genes are TRBV18 and TRBJ2-1; perhaps TRBD1 as D (6 bases). The V gene's germline CDR1 is KGHSH and CDR2 LQKENI. The V end was cut by 5 bases, the J end by 2 bases, with 16 bases between. CDR3 length equals 16 residues. This CDR3 is CASSAVDRFPYNEQFF. Here the CDR3 DNA reads TGTGCCAGCTCAGCGGTTGACAGGTTCCCCTACAATGAGCAGTTCTTC.

The DNA for the CDR3 is TGCGCCAGCAGCCCCGCGGGGTCGACCTACGAGCAGTACTTC. It translates to CASSPAGSTYEQYF. The rearrangement joins TRBV5-1 to TRBJ2-7, with D perhaps matching TRBD2 (6 bases). CDR3 length equals 14 residues. Germline lookup yields CDR1 SGHRS and CDR2 YFSETQ. The V gene lost 4 bases and the J gene lost 2 bases, with 13 bases spanning the gap. Supplemented by reference TRBV5-1 and TRBJ2-7, the full variable domain reads KAGVTQTPRYLIKTRGQQVTLSCSPISGHRSVSWYQQTPGQGLQFLFEYFSETQRNKGNFPGRFSGRQFSNSRSEMNVSTLELGDSALYLCASSPAGSTYEQYFGPGTRLTVT.

This clonotype was counted ten times or more. The rearrangement links TRBV27 to TRBJ2-5; TRBD2 aligns across 8 bases. This CDR3 has 14 amino acids. Germline V gene lookup returns CDR1 MNHEY and CDR2 SMNVEV (reference sequence). V was clipped by 5 bases and J by 4 bases; unmatched bases: 6. The CDR3 sequence is CASSLTGGRETQYF. The CDR3 bases are TGTGCCAGCAGTCTAACGGGAGGGCGAGAGACCCAGTACTTC.

This clonotype has a count of ten or more. The J gene is TRBJ2-3, the V gene TRBV6-2 or TRBV6-3, with TRBD1 matching over 8 bases. Trimming cost V 2 bases and J 3 bases; bases outside gene matches: 7. Germline-derived CDR1 and CDR2 are MNHEY and SVGEGT. This CDR3 comprises 16 residues. In nucleotides, the CDR3 is TGTGCCAGCAGTTACCGACAGGGGAGCTTGACAGATACGCAGTATTTT. Amino acid sequence: CASSYRQGSLTDTQYF.

This clonotype has a count of ten or more. V is TRBV7-2 and J is TRBJ2-1; the D gene is possibly TRBD1 (6 bases). Germline loops: CDR1 SGHTA, CDR2 FQGNSA. The length of the CDR3 is 13 residues. Trimming removed 5 bases at V and 10 bases at J, with 15 bases between. DNA of the CDR3: TGTGCCAGCAGCGGATCCAGGGGAAGGGAGCAGTTCTTC. Translated: CASSGSRGREQFF.

There are a few counts of this clonotype. J is TRBJ2-3 and V is TRBV15; no firm D call. CDR1 and CDR2 from the germline V gene are LNHNV and YYDKDF (reference sequence). The CDR3 has 16 residues. V lost 0 bases and J 2 bases, leaving 12 bases between the germline ends. Here the CDR3 reads CATSRDWVRPTDTQYF. Written as DNA, the CDR3 is TGTGCCACCAGCAGAGATTGGGTCCGGCCCACAGATACGCAGTATTTT.

The sample holds many counts of this clonotype. V usage is TRBV5-6 and J usage is TRBJ2-7; no clear D gene. V lost 4 bases to trimming and J lost 2 bases, with 19 bases between them. The CDR3 spans 16 residues. Germline V CDR1 and CDR2: SGHDT, YYEEEE. CDR3 in DNA: TGTGCCAGCAGCCCCTCTCCCTCAGGATACACCTACGAGCAGTACTTC. It translates to CASSPSPSGYTYEQYF. The variable domain in full, with the rest retrieved from reference TRBV5-6 and TRBJ2-7, is DAGVTQSPTHLIKTRGQQVTLRCSPKSGHDTVSWYQQALGQGPQFIFQYYEEEERQRGNFPDRFSGHQFPNYSSELNVNALLLGDSALYLCASSPSPSGYTYEQYFGPGTRLTVT.

This clonotype was seen at least ten times. V is TRBV5-6 and J is TRBJ2-7; either TRBD1 or TRBD2 may supply D (5 bases each). The CDR3 has 13 amino acids. CDR1 is SGHDT, CDR2 YYEEEE, per germline. With 7 bases removed from V and 5 bases from J, the gap between germline ends came to 16 bases. The CDR3 sequence is CASCRERGNEQYF. As DNA, the CDR3 is TGTGCCAGCTGCAGGGAGAGGGGCAACGAGCAGTACTTC.

In this sample, this clonotype turned up many times. V usage is TRBV24-1 and J usage is TRBJ2-3, with D unresolved. Germline lookup yields CDR1 KGHDR and CDR2 SFDVKD. The V end was cut by 4 bases, the J end by 2 bases, with 9 bases between. This CDR3 contains 14 residues. CDR3 nucleotides: TGTGCCACCAGTGACCCCCGGTCCACAGATACGCAGTATTTT. It codes for CATSDPRSTDTQYF.

A word on this clonotype: One base away lies a much larger clone, so this may be a sequencing read error. V usage is TRBV3-1 and J usage is TRBJ1-2; no clear D gene. V lost 0 bases to trimming and J lost 7 bases, with 18 bases between them. Germline CDR1 is LGHDT and CDR2 is YNNKEL (reference sequence). This CDR3 region has 16 residues. The CDR3 region is CASSQDGESSRTGYTF. The CDR3 DNA reads as TGTGCCAGCAGCCAAGATGGGGAATCTTCACGGACTGGCTACACCTTC.

This clonotype was observed many times. The V and J genes are TRBV5-1 and TRBJ2-3; TRBD1 matches 7 bases. The CDR3 has 14 residues. Germline CDR1 SGHRS, CDR2 YFSETQ. V dropped 4 bases and J dropped 4; count of bases not matched to a gene: 6. The CDR3, as DNA: TGCGCCAGCAGCCCGCGACAGGGCCCAGATACGCAGTATTTT. Protein product: CASSPRQGPDTQYF. Combining the CDR3 with reference TRBV5-1 and TRBJ2-3 gives the whole variable domain KAGVTQTPRYLIKTRGQQVTLSCSPISGHRSVSWYQQTPGQGLQFLFEYFSETQRNKGNFPGRFSGRQFSNSRSEMNVSTLELGDSALYLCASSPRQGPDTQYFGPGTRLTVL.

This clonotype has ten or more counts. The chain combines TRBV20-1 with TRBJ2-6, with TRBD1 matching 9 bases. J lost 2 bases, V lost 6 bases, and 5 bases had no gene match. The CDR3 extends over 15 amino acids. CDR1 is DFQATT, CDR2 SNEGSKA, per germline (reference sequence). This CDR3 is CSAQRQGAGANVLTF. In DNA form, the CDR3 reads TGCAGTGCCCAAAGACAGGGGGCTGGGGCCAACGTCCTGACTTTC.

This clonotype was seen more than once but under ten times. The V and J genes are TRBV6-5 and TRBJ1-3; D not certain. The CDR3 contains 16 residues. V lost 0 bases and J lost 0, with 9 bases in between. Germline CDR1 is MNHEY and CDR2 is SVGAGI. The CDR3 sequence is CASSYSRSPSGNTIYF. The CDR3 region has the DNA TGTGCCAGCAGTTACTCGAGGAGCCCCTCTGGAAACACCATATATTTT.

This clonotype turned up a few times. The genes are TRBV12-3 or TRBV12-4 and TRBJ2-5; TRBD2 aligns across 8 bases. The CDR3 is made up of 14 amino acids. V was clipped by 3 bases and J by 2 bases; unmatched bases: 2. The CDR3 protein is CASSFREGQETQYF. The DNA for the CDR3 is TGTGCCAGCAGTTTTCGGGAGGGACAAGAGACCCAGTACTTC.

Ten or more counts support this clonotype. The V and J genes are TRBV2 and TRBJ2-7; D is perhaps TRBD1 (6 bases). CDR1 and CDR2 from the germline V gene are SNHLY and FYNNEI. V was cut by 4 bases and J by 7 bases, with 14 bases left in between. CDR3 length: 13 amino acids. The CDR3 region is CASSAGQTGEQYF. CDR3 nucleotide sequence: TGTGCCAGCAGTGCTGGACAGACTGGTGAGCAGTACTTC.

This clonotype was picked up many times. The chain has TRBV9 and TRBJ2-2; 7 nucleotides match TRBD2. This CDR3 has 14 amino acids. Germline assignment: CDR1 SGDLS and CDR2 YYNGEE. With V trimmed by 3 bases and J by 4 bases, 3 bases remained unmatched. DNA for the CDR3: TGTGCCAGCAGCGGACTAGCAGGCACCGGGGAGCTGTTTTTT. It specifies CASSGLAGTGELFF.

This clonotype was observed a handful of times. The rearrangement uses TRBV2 and TRBJ2-5, with 11 bases lining up with TRBD2. CDR1 is SNHLY, CDR2 FYNNEI, per germline. This CDR3 spans 14 amino acids. V lost 4 bases to trimming and J lost 2 bases; unmatched junction nucleotides: 0. The CDR3 loop is CASSGLAGQETQYF. CDR3 sequence (DNA): TGTGCCAGCAGTGGACTAGCGGGGCAAGAGACCCAGTACTTC.

This clonotype was observed at least ten times. V is TRBV9 and J is TRBJ2-1; 11 bases line up with TRBD2. V trimming: 4 bases; J trimming: 7 bases; junction bases outside the gene matches: 13. The germline gives CDR1 SGDLS, CDR2 YYNGEE. The CDR3 is 17 residues long. CDR3 region: CASSSPSTSGSYNEQFF. In nucleotides, the CDR3 is TGTGCCAGCAGCTCACCTTCCACTAGCGGGAGTTATAATGAGCAGTTCTTC.

Comment on this clonotype: At one end the junction does not follow the germline gene, possibly because of a read error. The chain couples TRBV20-1 to TRBJ2-1, with 14 bases lining up with TRBD2. Per the germline V gene, CDR1 is DFQATT and CDR2 is SNEGSKA (reference sequence). The CDR3 has 16 amino acids. CDR3 sequence reads: CCAPGTSGRVGNEQFF. As DNA, the CDR3 is TGCTGTGCTCCCGGGACTAGCGGGAGAGTAGGGAATGAGCAGTTCTTC.

The gene calls are TRBV20-1 and TRBJ2-7; D call uncertain. Looked up from germline, CDR1 is DFQATT and CDR2 is SNEGSKA (reference sequence). The CDR3 has 12 residues. The V gene lost 4 bases and the J gene lost 2 bases, with 9 bases spanning the gap. The CDR3 sequence: CSAMGGPYEQYF. The CDR3 DNA is TGCAGTGCTATGGGTGGGCCCTACGAGCAGTACTTC.

This clonotype has ten or more counts. V gene TRBV7-3 combines with J gene TRBJ2-1; perhaps TRBD1 as D (6 bases). V shed 5 bases and J shed 3 bases, with 11 bases lying between them. The CDR3 length is 14 residues. Germline V gives CDR1 SGHTA, CDR2 FQGTGA. CDR3: CASSRGGLYNEQFF. For the CDR3, the DNA is TGTGCCAGCAGCCGTGGGGGCCTCTACAATGAGCAGTTCTTC.

This clonotype was seen many times. The V call is TRBV24-1, the J call TRBJ2-1; D is perhaps TRBD2 (5 bases). From germline, CDR1 is KGHDR and CDR2 SFDVKD. This CDR3 contains 16 residues. The V end was cut by 3 bases, the J end by 2 bases, with 13 bases between. The CDR3 DNA sequence: TGTGCCACCAGTGATAAAGGAGAGGGTACCTACAATGAGCAGTTCTTC. It specifies CATSDKGEGTYNEQFF.

This clonotype was seen repeatedly, ten times or more. The rearrangement uses TRBV7-2 and TRBJ2-5; D might be TRBD1 or TRBD2, each matching 5 bases. The CDR3 extends over 13 amino acids. CDR1 and CDR2 (germline): SGHTA, FQGNSA. Trimming took off 7 bases at V and 5 bases at J, with 14 bases between the two ends. The chain's CDR3 is CASTRGAAETQYF. Here the CDR3 DNA reads TGTGCCAGCACCAGAGGGGCGGCGGAGACCCAGTACTTC.